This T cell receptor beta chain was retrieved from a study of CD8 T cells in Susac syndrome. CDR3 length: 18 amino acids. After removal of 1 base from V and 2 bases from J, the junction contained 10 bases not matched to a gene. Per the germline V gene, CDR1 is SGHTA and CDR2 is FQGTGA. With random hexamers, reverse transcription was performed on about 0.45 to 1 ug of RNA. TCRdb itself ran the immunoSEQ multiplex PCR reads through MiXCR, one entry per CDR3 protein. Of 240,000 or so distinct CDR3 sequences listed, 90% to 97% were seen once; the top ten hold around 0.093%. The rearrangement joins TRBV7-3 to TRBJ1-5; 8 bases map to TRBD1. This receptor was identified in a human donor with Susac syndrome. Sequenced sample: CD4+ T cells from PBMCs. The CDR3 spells CASSLNRGSNIGNQPQHF. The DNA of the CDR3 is TGTGCCAGCAGCTTAAACAGGGGGAGTAATATTGGCAATCAGCCCCAGCATTTT.